Each of the 31 T cell receptor beta chains below was sequenced from the same sample in a study of cytomegalovirus exposure and HLA in healthy donors. 13 Jbeta primers and 60 Vbeta primers were used for the PCR. Sequenced by immunoSEQ multiplex PCR; TCRdb stores in-frame clones only, minus some. Altogether roughly 100,000 clones are present, roughly three quarters being singletons, with the ten largest covering under 4%. The specimen sequenced was PBMCs. These receptors came from a man between 25 and 39 years old in good health and CMV-seronegative.

This clone occurred a few times. This chain connects TRBV11-3 to TRBJ2-7; D perhaps matches TRBD1 (5 bases). This CDR3 has 14 amino acids. Germline CDR1 and CDR2: SGHNT and YENEEA. Trimming pared 5 bases from V and 0 bases from J, leaving 11 bases between. In nucleotides, the CDR3 is TGTGCCAGCAGCCGAGCAGGGCCCTCCTACGAGCAGTACTTC. It translates to CASSRAGPSYEQYF.

V gene TRBV11-2 combines with J gene TRBJ2-7; D is undetermined. Trimming took 4 bases from V and 6 from J, leaving 13 bases between them. CDR3 length: 13 residues. Germline assignment: CDR1 SGHAT and CDR2 FQNNGV. The CDR3 spells CASSSQAPGEQYF. The CDR3 DNA follows: TGTGCCAGCAGCTCCCAAGCCCCAGGCGAGCAGTACTTC. The full variable domain, its missing parts supplied by reference TRBV11-2 and TRBJ2-7, is EAGVAQSPRYKIIEKRQSVAFWCNPISGHATLYWYQQILGQGPKLLIQFQNNGVVDDSQLPKDRFSAERLKGVDSTLKIQPAKLEDSAVYLCASSSQAPGEQYFGPGTRLTVT.

This clone was found once. One junction end disagrees with the germline gene, perhaps due to a read error. The J gene is TRBJ2-7, the V gene TRBV10-3; maybe TRBD1 (6 bases). CDR3 length equals 16 residues. Germline assignment: CDR1 ENHRY and CDR2 SYGVKD. The CDR3, as DNA: TGTGCCATCGGTGAGTCGCTTGGGCAGGGGACCTACGAGCAGTACTTC. It codes for CAIGESLGQGTYEQYF.

The chain employs TRBV11-2 and TRBJ2-5; D might be TRBD1 (6 bases). V gave up 3 bases and J gave up 4 bases, with 15 bases separating them. The CDR3 length is 15 residues. Germline V CDR1 and CDR2: SGHAT, FQNNGV. CDR3 loop: CASSFQGLNLETQYF. The CDR3 DNA follows: TGTGCCAGCAGCTTTCAGGGGCTAAACCTAGAGACCCAGTACTTC.

The chain links TRBV5-1 to TRBJ2-3; the D gene is possibly TRBD1 (6 bases). The germline CDR1 and CDR2 sequences are SGHRS and YFSETQ. Trimming took 5 bases from V and 2 from J, leaving 12 bases between them. This CDR3 is built from 14 residues. The CDR3 reads CASSIGQSTDTQYF. The CDR3 DNA reads as TGCGCCAGCAGTATTGGACAGTCCACAGATACGCAGTATTTT.

This clone appeared a single time. The chain links TRBV28 to TRBJ1-1; D unclear. V was trimmed by 2 bases and J by 1 base, leaving 17 bases between them. CDR1 MDHEN and CDR2 SYDVKM come from the germline V gene. The CDR3 spans 17 residues. The CDR3 coding sequence is TGTGCCAGCAGTTTACCTACAACGTGGGAGGCGAACACTGAAGCTTTCTTT. It yields the protein CASSLPTTWEANTEAFF.

The J gene is TRBJ2-7, the V gene TRBV5-6; 7 nucleotides match TRBD1. In germline, CDR1 is SGHDT, CDR2 YYEEEE. V lost 4 bases to trimming and J lost 3 bases; unmatched junction nucleotides: 10. The CDR3 extends over 15 amino acids. CDR3 loop: CASSRVGGNFYEQYF. CDR3 in DNA: TGTGCCAGCAGCCGGGTAGGGGGCAATTTCTACGAGCAGTACTTC.

The chain couples TRBV30 to TRBJ2-3; 10 bases are shared with TRBD1. CDR1 GTSNPN and CDR2 SVGIG come from the germline V gene (reference sequence). The V and J ends lost 2 bases and 4 bases, in that order; junction bases with no gene match: 6. The CDR3 spans 15 residues. The CDR3 nucleotides are TGTGCCTGGAGTATAACCGGACAGGGGGCAGATACGCAGTATTTT. Its protein product is CAWSITGQGADTQYF.

This clone was found once. The rearrangement links TRBV7-2 to TRBJ2-7; 8 nucleotides match TRBD1. There are 14 residues in the CDR3. The V and J ends lost 5 bases and 5 bases, in that order; junction bases with no gene match: 8. The germline V gene has CDR1 SGHTA and CDR2 FQGNSA. The CDR3 is CASSRTGFAHEQYF. For the CDR3, the DNA is TGTGCCAGCAGCCGGACAGGGTTTGCCCACGAGCAGTACTTC.

The chain is built from TRBV6-1 and TRBJ1-1, with D perhaps matching TRBD1 (6 bases). The CDR3 is made up of 15 amino acids. The germline CDR1 and CDR2 sequences are MNHNS and SASEGT. V was clipped by 4 bases and J by 4 bases, with 16 bases between them. The CDR3 region is CASSAYREGSTEAFF. In nucleotides, the CDR3 is TGTGCCAGCAGTGCCTACAGGGAGGGGTCCACTGAAGCTTTCTTT.

This clone occurred a few times. The chain uses TRBV21-1 and TRBJ1-5; the table's D call, TRBD1, has no DNA check behind it. TRBV21-1 has pseudogene status. The CDR3 sequence is 17 residues long. The CDR3 here is CASSNFDRQILNQPQHF. The CDR3 DNA sequence: TGTGCCAGCAGCAATTTCGATAGACAGATCCTCAATCAGCCCCAGCATTTT.

This clone was detected only once. The chain recombines TRBV5-1 with TRBJ2-1; tentative D call: TRBD1 (5 bases). V was trimmed by 0 bases and J by 9 bases, leaving 16 bases between them. The CDR3 consists of 15 residues. Germline V gives CDR1 SGHRS, CDR2 YFSETQ. The CDR3 loop reads CASSLVRAVFGEQFF. In nucleotides, the CDR3 is TGCGCCAGCAGCTTGGTCAGGGCAGTTTTTGGTGAGCAGTTCTTC. The full variable domain, with the rest looked up from reference TRBV5-1 and TRBJ2-1, is KAGVTQTPRYLIKTRGQQVTLSCSPISGHRSVSWYQQTPGQGLQFLFEYFSETQRNKGNFPGRFSGRQFSNSRSEMNVSTLELGDSALYLCASSLVRAVFGEQFFGPGTRLTVL.

This clone was observed once. The chain recombines TRBV14 with TRBJ1-3; D may be TRBD1 (6 bases). CDR1 SGHDN and CDR2 FVKESK come from the germline V gene. There are 15 residues in the CDR3. The ends were cut back, 2 bases at V and 0 bases at J, with 8 bases in the middle. The CDR3 protein is CASSQWTVSGNTIYF. The CDR3, as DNA: TGTGCCAGCAGCCAATGGACAGTCTCTGGAAACACCATATATTTT.

Concerning this clone: One end of the junction is discordant with germline, which a read error may explain. V gene TRBV5-4 combines with J gene TRBJ2-1, with TRBD1 identical over 12 bases. The germline CDR1 and CDR2 sequences are SGHNT and YYREEE (reference sequence). The CDR3 length is 15 residues. DNA for the CDR3: TGTGCCAGCAGTTTGGGACAGGGGGCAAACAATGAGCAGTTCTTC. It translates to CASSLGQGANNEQFF.

In this sample, this clone turned up once. A read error may produce the germline difference seen at one junction end. The chain couples TRBV7-3 to TRBJ2-3; TRBD1 might be the D (5 bases). This CDR3 contains 14 residues. CDR1 and CDR2 from the germline V gene are SGHTA and FQGTGA. The CDR3: CASSFGGNTGTQYF. The CDR3 DNA reads TGTGCCAGCAGCTTCGGTGGAAACACAGGTACGCAGTATTTT. The variable domain in full, completed from reference TRBV7-3 and TRBJ2-3, reads GAGVSQTPSNKVTEKGKYVELRCDPISGHTALYWYRQSLGQGPEFLIYFQGTGAADDSGLPNDRFFAVRPEGSVSTLKIQRTERGDSAVYLCASSFGGNTGTQYFGPGTRLTVL.

As for this clone: Additional DNA sequences in this sample encode the identical CDR3. The V call is TRBV10-2, the J call TRBJ2-7; TRBD2 matches at 10 bases. This CDR3 contains 19 residues. Per the germline V gene, CDR1 is WSHSY and CDR2 is SAAADI. V dropped 6 bases and J dropped 1; count of bases not matched to a gene: 18. DNA for the CDR3: TGCGCCAGCAGCGTTGCAAGGGGTCTAGCGGGAGAGAAGTCCTACGAGCAGTACTTC. The encoded protein is CASSVARGLAGEKSYEQYF.

V usage is TRBV11-3 and J usage is TRBJ1-2, with TRBD1 matching 11 bases. Germline V CDR1 and CDR2: SGHNT, YENEEA. The length of the CDR3 is 16 residues. The V and J ends lost 0 bases and 6 bases, in that order; junction bases with no gene match: 6. The CDR3 DNA follows: TGTGCCAGCAGCTTAGACGGTGGACAGGGGGCCCATGGCTACACCTTC. Amino acids: CASSLDGGQGAHGYTF.

This clone was seen once. The rearrangement links TRBV15 to TRBJ2-3, with 11 bases fitting TRBD2. Looked up from germline, CDR1 is LNHNV and CDR2 is YYDKDF (reference sequence). The V segment lost 5 bases and the J segment 6 bases; nucleotides outside the gene matches: 7. The CDR3 sequence is 15 residues long. The CDR3 is CATSVAGGRVDTQYF. DNA of the CDR3: TGTGCCACCAGCGTAGCGGGAGGGCGAGTGGATACGCAGTATTTT.

The chain uses TRBV30 and TRBJ1-5, with D possibly matching TRBD1 (6 bases). The V end lost 5 bases, the J end lost 0 bases, and 17 bases lay between the germline ends. The CDR3 length is 16 residues. Germline values: CDR1 GTSNPN, CDR2 SVGIG (reference sequence). The CDR3 coding sequence is TGTGCCTGGTCCGAGGGACACCTCAATAGCAATCAGCCCCAGCATTTT. Translated, it gives CAWSEGHLNSNQPQHF.

The chain links TRBV7-2 to TRBJ2-5; 8 bases map to TRBD1. The CDR3 consists of 14 residues. Losses at the gene ends were 1 base for V and 7 bases for J; bases not matched to a gene: 5. Germline V gene lookup returns CDR1 SGHTA and CDR2 FQGNSA. This CDR3 is CASSLGGQAVTQYF. The CDR3 DNA follows: TGTGCCAGCAGCTTAGGGGGACAGGCGGTGACCCAGTACTTC. The full variable domain, rest sourced from reference TRBV7-2 and TRBJ2-5, is GAGVSQSPSNKVTEKGKDVELRCDPISGHTALYWYRQSLGQGLEFLIYFQGNSAPDKSGLPSDRFSAERTGGSVSTLTIQRTQQEDSAVYLCASSLGGQAVTQYFGPGTRLLVL.

With regard to this clone: At one end, the junction sequence differs from germline, possibly due to a read error. The chain is built from TRBV7-2 and TRBJ2-6; TRBD1 agrees at 7 bases. Germline CDR1 reads SGHTA; CDR2 reads FQGNSA. This CDR3 is built from 16 residues. CDR3 loop: CASSFRGGSGANGLTF. DNA for the CDR3: TGTGCCAGCAGCTTTAGAGGGGGCTCTGGGGCCAACGGCCTGACTTTC.

This sequence joins TRBV4-2 and TRBJ1-1, with TRBD1 matching 8 bases. Looked up from germline, CDR1 is LGHNA and CDR2 is YNFKEQ. V was clipped by 6 bases and J by 5 bases; unmatched bases: 11. This CDR3 has 15 amino acids. In DNA form, the CDR3 reads TGTGCCAGCAGAGATACCGGGACAGGAGGGACTGAAGCTTTCTTT. Translating it yields CASRDTGTGGTEAFF.

A few counts support this clone. The chain recombines TRBV11-2 with TRBJ2-7; D not resolved. CDR3 length equals 16 residues. V was cut by 5 bases and J by 2 bases, with 19 bases left in between. The germline gives CDR1 SGHAT, CDR2 FQNNGV. The CDR3 sequence: CASSPLVRSNPYEQYF. Here the CDR3 DNA reads TGTGCCAGCAGCCCTCTGGTCAGGTCCAATCCCTACGAGCAGTACTTC.

The V gene is TRBV10-1, the J gene TRBJ2-3; possible D gene TRBD2, 5 bases. The CDR3 is 16 residues long. Germline loops: CDR1 WNHNN, CDR2 SYGVQD (reference sequence). V lost 4 bases and J 0 bases, leaving 14 bases between the germline ends. The CDR3 DNA follows: TGCGCCAGCAGTGCCCGGACTGACTCTAGCACAGATACGCAGTATTTT. This translates into CASSARTDSSTDTQYF.

The chain combines TRBV5-1 with TRBJ2-7; TRBD2 agrees at 9 bases. With V trimmed by 1 base and J by 4 bases, 9 bases remained unmatched. Looked up from germline, CDR1 is SGHRS and CDR2 is YFSETQ. CDR3 size: 16 residues. CDR3 sequence: CASSLQAGGPGYEQYF. As DNA, the CDR3 is TGCGCCAGCAGCTTGCAGGCGGGAGGGCCTGGGTACGAGCAGTACTTC.

This clone was counted a few times. The rearrangement links TRBV7-8 to TRBJ1-1; D ambiguous. Trimming left V 5 bases short and J 6 bases short, with 16 bases between. The CDR3 has 14 residues. Germline CDR1 reads SGHVS; CDR2 reads FQNEAQ. CDR3 in amino acids: CASSRSGQPSEAFF. Written as DNA, the CDR3 is TGTGCCAGCAGCCGCAGCGGGCAGCCGTCTGAAGCTTTCTTT.

This clone was observed a handful of times. The V gene is TRBV10-3, the J gene TRBJ2-1; TRBD1 matches at 11 bases. Trimming took 3 bases from V and 10 from J; bases not matched to a gene: 14. The CDR3 contains 17 residues. CDR1 and CDR2 (germline): ENHRY, SYGVKD. CDR3 coding DNA: TGTGCCATCAGTGAATTGTGGATTGGGGACAGGGGGGACGAGCAGTTCTTC. This sequence encodes CAISELWIGDRGDEQFF.

This chain joins TRBV4-3 and TRBJ1-2; a weak D match, TRBD1 (5 bases). V was trimmed by 0 bases and J by 6 bases, leaving 17 bases between them. The CDR3 runs 16 residues. Germline V lookup: CDR1 LGHNA, CDR2 YSLEER. The CDR3 sequence: CASSQDDPGLRHGYTF. Written as DNA, the CDR3 is TGCGCCAGCAGCCAAGACGATCCAGGGCTGCGTCATGGCTACACCTTC.

This chain joins TRBV13 and TRBJ2-1; a possible D gene is TRBD2 (6 bases). There are 14 residues in the CDR3. CDR1 is PRHDT and CDR2 is FYEKMQ in the germline V gene (reference sequence). The germline V and J ends were trimmed by 0 bases and 9 bases, with 12 bases remaining between them. The CDR3 loop is CASSLGLGTLEQFF. Written as DNA, the CDR3 is TGTGCCAGCAGCTTAGGCTTAGGGACTCTTGAGCAGTTCTTC.

About this clone: This sample includes further DNA sequences coding for the same CDR3. The chain carries TRBV7-8 and TRBJ2-3; 7 positions match TRBD2. The CDR3 has 16 amino acids. The germline CDR1 and CDR2 sequences are SGHVS and FQNEAQ. V was pared by 3 bases and J by 2 bases, with 8 bases of the junction left unmatched. The CDR3 region is CASSFEEAGTTDTQYF. The CDR3 nucleotides read TGTGCCAGCAGCTTTGAGGAAGCGGGAACCACAGATACGCAGTATTTT.

This rearrangement joins TRBV28 to TRBJ2-5; 7 bases are shared with TRBD1. Germline V lookup: CDR1 MDHEN, CDR2 SYDVKM. CDR3 size: 13 residues. V was clipped by 3 bases and J by 5 bases; unmatched bases: 3. CDR3 sequence reads: CASSFDREETQYF. For the CDR3, the DNA is TGTGCCAGCAGTTTCGACAGGGAGGAGACCCAGTACTTC.